This passage covers 22 T cell receptor beta chains from one sample sequenced in a study of shared clonotypes between healthy human individuals. Clones were sequenced by immunoSEQ multiplex PCR, and TCRdb holds only the in-frame ones, with some missing. Of roughly 1.4 million clones listed, less than 99% are singletons. Sequencing input: naive CD4+ T cells sorted from blood. The subset here: CD45RA+ positively selected. The receptors here all came from a man between 25 and 39 years old in good health.

The V call is TRBV19, the J call TRBJ2-7; a possible D gene is TRBD1 (6 bases). This CDR3 spans 14 amino acids. Germline assignment: CDR1 LNHDA and CDR2 SQIVND (reference sequence). The V gene lost 6 bases and the J gene lost 0 bases, with 12 bases spanning the gap. CDR3 loop: CASRMTGTSYEQYF. CDR3 DNA: TGTGCCAGTAGGATGACAGGTACCTCCTACGAGCAGTACTTC. Looking up the rest from reference TRBV19 and TRBJ2-7 gives the full variable domain: DGGITQSPKYLFRKEGQNVTLSCEQNLNHDAMYWYRQDPGQGLRLIYYSQIVNDFQKGDIAEGYSVSREKKESFPLTVTSAQKNPTAFYLCASRMTGTSYEQYFGPGTRLTVT.

The chain couples TRBV28 to TRBJ2-1; D gene unclear. CDR1 MDHEN and CDR2 SYDVKM come from the germline V gene. The CDR3 contains 12 residues. V was cut by 2 bases and J by 9 bases, with 8 bases left in between. The CDR3 DNA follows: TGTGCCAGCAGTTTAAGTAGAGTTGAGCAGTTCTTC. Its protein is CASSLSRVEQFF.

This sequence joins TRBV11-2 and TRBJ2-1, with a possible D match to TRBD2 (5 bases). The germline V gene encodes CDR1 SGHAT and CDR2 FQNNGV. The CDR3 length is 14 residues. Trimming cost V 5 bases and J 6 bases, with 14 bases left between them. This chain's CDR3 is CASSSVREGNEQFF. In DNA, the CDR3 is TGTGCCAGCAGCAGCGTGCGCGAGGGCAATGAGCAGTTCTTC.

This chain connects TRBV6-1 to TRBJ2-7; 8 bases fit TRBD2. This CDR3 region has 15 residues. The V gene end was trimmed by 5 bases and the J gene end by 7 bases; junction bases not matched to a gene: 13. Looked up from germline, CDR1 is MNHNS and CDR2 is SASEGT. The chain's CDR3 is CASSPPTAGAREQYF. For the CDR3, the DNA is TGTGCCAGCAGTCCCCCGACAGCGGGAGCAAGGGAGCAGTACTTC.

The chain joins TRBV28 to TRBJ2-3; 14 bases are a match to TRBD2. CDR3 size: 18 residues. Germline assignment: CDR1 MDHEN and CDR2 SYDVKM. V lost 4 bases to trimming and J lost 2 bases; unmatched junction nucleotides: 8. The CDR3 spells CASSSQRLAGGTTDTQYF. CDR3 nucleotide sequence: TGTGCCAGCAGTTCTCAACGACTAGCGGGAGGGACCACAGATACGCAGTATTTT.

The chain couples TRBV27 to TRBJ2-1; 7 bases are shared with TRBD2. The CDR3 runs 16 residues. Germline CDR1 MNHEY, CDR2 SMNVEV (reference sequence). With V trimmed by 7 bases and J by 6 bases, 15 bases remained unmatched. The CDR3 nucleotides read TGTGCCAGCACGCCTCATGGCGGGAGTATTCGCAATGAGCAGTTCTTC. Translated, it gives CASTPHGGSIRNEQFF.

This clone was seen a single time. This chain connects TRBV28 to TRBJ2-1; possibly TRBD1 for D (6 bases). Trimming took 2 bases from V and 2 from J, leaving 7 bases between them. This CDR3 is 14 amino acids long. Germline V gene sequence: CDR1 MDHEN, CDR2 SYDVKM. The CDR3 nucleotides read TGTGCCAGCAGTTTAACAGGGACCTACAATGAGCAGTTCTTC. As protein: CASSLTGTYNEQFF.

CDR3 DNA: TGTGCCAGTAGTATTGGGCAGATCCACTATGGCTACACCTTC. Translation: CASSIGQIHYGYTF. The V call is TRBV19, the J call TRBJ1-2; D unclear. The CDR3 is 14 amino acids. Germline CDR1 LNHDA, CDR2 SQIVND (reference sequence). V shed 3 bases and J shed 3 bases, with 11 bases lying between them.

V and J are TRBV6-5 and TRBJ1-1; D is uncertain. Germline assignment: CDR1 MNHEY and CDR2 SVGAGI. The CDR3 covers 15 residues. V gave up 2 bases and J gave up 2 bases, with 12 bases separating them. The CDR3 sequence is CASSYRVGRNTEAFF. CDR3 coding DNA: TGTGCCAGCAGTTACAGGGTCGGTCGAAACACTGAAGCTTTCTTT.

The chain couples TRBV6-5 to TRBJ2-7; maybe TRBD1 (6 bases). V shed 4 bases and J shed 2 bases, with 12 bases lying between them. Germline assignment: CDR1 MNHEY and CDR2 SVGAGI. The CDR3 has 14 residues. In DNA form, the CDR3 reads TGTGCCAGCAGTTCAGGGGACGGAGCCTACGAGCAGTACTTC. As protein: CASSSGDGAYEQYF.

This chain uses TRBV7-2 with TRBJ1-1; a weak D match, TRBD1 (5 bases). V was clipped by 5 bases and J by 1 base, with 8 bases between them. This CDR3 is built from 13 residues. CDR1 and CDR2 from the germline V gene are SGHTA and FQGNSA. CDR3 in amino acids: CASSHDRNTEAFF. For the CDR3, the DNA is TGTGCCAGCAGCCACGACAGGAACACTGAAGCTTTCTTT.

The chain has TRBV5-1 and TRBJ2-3; D not certain. This CDR3 is 14 amino acids long. Germline V gene sequence: CDR1 SGHRS, CDR2 YFSETQ. V lost 3 bases and J lost 2, with 10 bases in between. This CDR3 reads CASSSGSYTDTQYF. In DNA, the CDR3 is TGCGCCAGCAGCTCGGGCTCCTACACAGATACGCAGTATTTT.

This chain uses TRBV20-1 with TRBJ1-2; D is uncertain. The germline V and J ends were trimmed by 6 bases and 2 bases, with 4 bases remaining between them. The CDR3 spans 10 residues. Germline V gene sequence: CDR1 DFQATT, CDR2 SNEGSKA (reference sequence). Here the CDR3 DNA reads TGCAGTGCGCAAAACTATGGCTACACCTTC. Amino acid sequence: CSAQNYGYTF.

This chain uses TRBV6-1 with TRBJ2-2; D uncertain. The CDR3 is 13 amino acids. Germline V gene data show CDR1 as MNHNS and CDR2 as SASEGT. Trimming removed 5 bases at V and 4 bases at J, with 8 bases between. The CDR3 is CASSRPSTGELFF. Here the CDR3 DNA reads TGTGCCAGCAGTCGGCCATCCACCGGGGAGCTGTTTTTT.

A single count supports this clone. This chain links TRBV4-1 with TRBJ2-1; 9 bases match TRBD2. Germline values: CDR1 MGHRA, CDR2 YSYEKL. This CDR3 comprises 16 residues. The V gene end was trimmed by 1 base and the J gene end by 4 bases; junction bases not matched to a gene: 5. CDR3 nucleotides: TGCGCCAGCAGCCAAGTAGCGGGAGTAGCTTACAATGAGCAGTTCTTC. Translation: CASSQVAGVAYNEQFF.

The rearrangement joins TRBV18 to TRBJ2-3; 7 bases are a match to TRBD2. The germline CDR1 and CDR2 sequences are KGHSH and LQKENI. Unmatched junction bases numbered 11, after V lost 3 bases and J lost 2 bases. The CDR3 loop spans 17 amino acids. The CDR3 protein is CASSPRGASGTTDTQYF. The CDR3 nucleotides read TGTGCCAGCTCACCGCGAGGAGCTAGCGGCACCACAGATACGCAGTATTTT.

The V call is TRBV28, the J call TRBJ2-3, with 10 bases identical to TRBD1. V lost 7 bases to trimming and J lost 2 bases; unmatched junction nucleotides: 6. The germline CDR1 and CDR2 sequences are MDHEN and SYDVKM. There are 15 residues in the CDR3. Here the CDR3 reads CASIPGQGFTDTQYF. The CDR3 DNA is TGTGCCAGCATACCGGGACAGGGGTTCACAGATACGCAGTATTTT.

The CDR3 protein is CASSERGPGNTIYF. The CDR3 DNA follows: TGCGCCAGCAGCGAGCGCGGGCCTGGAAACACCATATATTTT. This rearrangement joins TRBV5-1 to TRBJ1-3; D not resolved. The germline V gene has CDR1 SGHRS and CDR2 YFSETQ. The CDR3 is 14 residues long. Trimming took 4 bases from V and 2 from J, leaving 10 bases between them.

The V gene is TRBV29-1, the J gene TRBJ1-4; D call uncertain. V shed 7 bases and J shed 3 bases, with 12 bases lying between them. CDR1 is SQVTM and CDR2 is ANQGSEA in the germline V gene. This CDR3 region has 13 residues. CDR3 in DNA: TGCAGCGCCGGGTTGGAGGCTAATGAAAAACTGTTTTTT. As protein: CSAGLEANEKLFF.

V gene TRBV11-3 combines with J gene TRBJ2-3; D might be TRBD2 (6 bases). Germline CDR1 reads SGHNT; CDR2 reads YENEEA. The CDR3 is 15 residues long. V was shortened by 5 bases and J by 2 bases, with 14 bases between the two germline ends. CDR3 in amino acids: CASSHRDSVTDTQYF. CDR3 DNA: TGTGCCAGCAGCCATAGGGACTCTGTCACAGATACGCAGTATTTT.

This clone has a single count. This rearrangement joins TRBV5-1 to TRBJ1-4; D gene uncertain. V lost 1 base, J lost 7 bases, and 8 bases lay in between. The CDR3 has 13 residues. CDR1 and CDR2 (germline): SGHRS, YFSETQ. CDR3 DNA: TGCGCCAGCAGCTTGTCGTTAACTGAAAAACTGTTTTTT. Translating it yields CASSLSLTEKLFF.

This clone was detected once. The chain joins TRBV27 to TRBJ2-1; D is undetermined. Germline V CDR1 and CDR2: MNHEY, SMNVEV (reference sequence). V lost 1 base, J lost 6 bases, and 7 bases lay in between. The CDR3 totals 13 residues. The CDR3 protein is CASSLLAGNEQFF. DNA of the CDR3: TGTGCCAGCAGTTTATTGGCAGGCAATGAGCAGTTCTTC.